This is a list of T cell receptor beta chains from one sample in a study of blood T cell repertoires in COVID-19. Clones were read by immunoSEQ multiplex PCR, and TCRdb kept only the in-frame ones, dropping some. The sample holds 80,000 to 100,000 clones, approximately 86% seen once. The sample taken for sequencing was peripheral blood. The source is a woman of 80 years or more in a cohort sampled during active or convalescent COVID-19. Both conserved end residues are part of each CDR3. The order of the fields is clone size, D gene, V gene, J gene, CDR3 protein, CDR3 DNA. The D gene is left open where the match is weak. For some rows the clone size is stated as once, few or many, or as a class when expanded; others skip it.

-	-	TRBV19	TRBJ1-4	CASRLGQTLNEKLFF	TGTGCCAGTAGGCTAGGACAGACCCTAAATGAAAAACTGTTTTTT
-	-	TRBV28	TRBJ1-6	CASTSTGSLYNSPLHF	TGTGCCAGCACATCCACCGGGAGTCTCTATAATTCACCCCTCCACTTT
-	TRBD1	TRBV19	TRBJ1-2	CASSMTGDTWGYTF	TGTGCCAGTAGCATGACAGGGGACACTTGGGGCTACACCTTC
-	TRBD1	TRBV15	TRBJ1-5	CATSKDPDREDQPQHF	TGTGCCACCAGCAAAGACCCGGACAGGGAGGATCAGCCCCAGCATTTT
-	-	TRBV11-3	TRBJ1-3	CASSLGASSGNTIYF	TGTGCCAGCAGCCTGGGAGCTAGCTCTGGAAACACCATATATTTT
-	TRBD1	TRBV2	TRBJ1-1	CASSAEGAAVTEAFF	TGTGCCAGCAGTGCTGAGGGGGCCGCGGTCACTGAAGCTTTCTTT
-	TRBD1	TRBV19	TRBJ1-2	CASKTGSGGYTF	TGTGCCAGTAAGACAGGGAGTGGTGGCTACACCTTC
-	TRBD2	TRBV28	TRBJ2-3	CASSLMGQREGTQYF	TGTGCCAGCAGTTTAATGGGCCAGCGGGAGGGTACGCAGTATTTT
-	TRBD2	TRBV10-3	TRBJ2-2	CAISERGEGGELFF	TGTGCCATCAGTGAGCGGGGGGAAGGCGGGGAGCTGTTTTTT
-	TRBD1	TRBV19	TRBJ1-1	CASSGKPGQGRFITEAFF	TGTGCCAGTAGTGGAAAGCCGGGACAGGGGCGATTTATCACTGAAGCTTTCTTT
few	-	TRBV14	TRBJ1-2	CASSQDGTRGSWGYTF	TGTGCCAGCAGCCAAGATGGGACAAGGGGATCTTGGGGCTACACCTTC
-	TRBD1	TRBV19	TRBJ1-1	CASTGGGRSTEAFF	TGTGCCAGTACGGGAGGGGGCAGGTCTACTGAAGCTTTCTTT
-	TRBD2	TRBV5-1	TRBJ2-1	CASSLELAGYNEQFF	TGCGCCAGCAGCTTGGAACTAGCGGGGTACAATGAGCAGTTCTTC
-	-	TRBV3-1/TRBV3-2	TRBJ2-3	CASSPRQGTDTQYF	TGTGCCAGCAGCCCTCGACAGGGCACAGATACGCAGTATTTT
-	-	TRBV23-1	TRBJ2-2	CASSQSRGTGELFF	TGCGCCAGCAGTCAATCTCGGGGAACCGGGGAGCTGTTTTTT
-	-	TRBV11-2	TRBJ1-1	CASSFITGGGTEAFF	TGTGCCAGCAGCTTTATCACGGGAGGAGGCACTGAAGCTTTCTTT
once	-	TRBV7-9	TRBJ1-1	CASSSFGATEAFF	TGTGCCAGCAGCTCTTTTGGGGCGACTGAAGCTTTCTTT
-	TRBD1	TRBV29-1	TRBJ1-1	CSVGQGTNTEAFF	TGCAGCGTCGGACAGGGGACGAACACTGAAGCTTTCTTT
-	TRBD1	TRBV18	TRBJ1-4	CASSALTQGTNEKLFF	TGTGCCAGCTCAGCACTTACACAGGGGACTAATGAAAAACTGTTTTTT
-	TRBD1	TRBV7-8	TRBJ2-2	CASRSGTATGELFF	TGTGCCAGCAGATCCGGGACAGCCACCGGGGAGCTGTTTTTT
-	TRBD2	TRBV19	TRBJ2-2	CASTARTSGNTGELFF	TGTGCCAGTACCGCTCGGACTAGCGGGAACACCGGGGAGCTGTTTTTT
-	-	TRBV5-6	TRBJ2-2	CASSLGQVNTGELFF	TGTGCCAGCAGCTTGGGACAGGTGAACACCGGGGAGCTGTTTTTT
once	-	TRBV19	TRBJ1-2	CASTIRGRETYGYTF	TGTGCCAGTACCATACGAGGGCGTGAAACCTATGGCTACACCTTC
-	-	TRBV10-2	TRBJ2-7	CAAGAGSLFGHEQYF	TGCGCCGCAGGGGCGGGCTCCCTGTTCGGCCACGAGCAGTACTTC
-	-	TRBV5-1	TRBJ1-2	CASRQTANYGYTF	TGCGCCAGCAGACAGACAGCTAACTATGGCTACACCTTC
-	-	TRBV28	TRBJ1-1	CASSLLGPNTEAFF	TGTGCCAGCAGTTTACTGGGGCCGAACACTGAAGCTTTCTTT
-	-	TRBV9	TRBJ2-3	CASSVGVELDTQYF	TGTGCCAGCAGCGTAGGAGTTGAGTTAGATACGCAGTATTTT
-	TRBD2	TRBV5-5	TRBJ2-3	CASSSLAGATDTQYF	TGTGCCAGCAGCTCTCTAGCGGGAGCCACAGATACGCAGTATTTT
-	TRBD2	TRBV4-2	TRBJ2-3	CASSLLDGRAKDTQYF	TGTGCCAGCAGCCTGCTAGACGGGAGGGCCAAAGATACGCAGTATTTT
-	TRBD1	TRBV5-1	TRBJ2-7	CASSLLYSGQGYEQYF	TGCGCCAGCAGCTTGCTTTATTCGGGACAGGGGTACGAGCAGTACTTC
-	-	TRBV2	TRBJ1-1	CASSEARFEAFF	TGTGCCAGCAGTGAAGCGCGTTTTGAAGCTTTCTTT
-	-	TRBV5-1	TRBJ2-5	CASSLVGGLGETQYF	TGCGCCAGCAGCTTGGTCGGAGGGCTGGGGGAGACCCAGTACTTC
-	-	TRBV5-1	TRBJ2-7	CASSLGGTSYEQYF	TGCGCCAGCAGCTTGGGCGGGACCTCCTACGAGCAGTACTTC
-	TRBD1	TRBV28	TRBJ1-5	CASNSGTGNQPQHF	TGTGCCAGCAATTCCGGGACAGGGAATCAGCCCCAGCATTTT
-	-	TRBV30	TRBJ1-2	CAWRTVGYTF	TGTGCCTGGAGAACAGTTGGCTACACCTTC
-	-	TRBV9	TRBJ1-1	CASSVDGAPNTEAFF	TGTGCCAGCAGCGTAGATGGGGCTCCGAACACTGAAGCTTTCTTT
-	-	TRBV5-4	TRBJ2-2	CASSLGLARNTGELFF	TGTGCCAGCAGCTTGGGATTAGCGCGGAACACCGGGGAGCTGTTTTTT
-	-	TRBV2	TRBJ1-1	CASGGRDNTEAFF	TGTGCCAGCGGTGGACGGGATAACACTGAAGCTTTCTTT
once	TRBD2	TRBV11-2	TRBJ2-3	CASSPLPAGGTDTQYF	TGTGCCAGCAGCCCGCTCCCAGCGGGGGGGACAGATACGCAGTATTTT
-	-	TRBV10-3	TRBJ1-2	CALAAGQNDGYTF	TGTGCCCTCGCCGCAGGGCAAAATGATGGCTACACCTTC
-	TRBD1	TRBV10-3	TRBJ2-7	CAISGTPGTGSEQYF	TGTGCCATCAGTGGGACACCCGGGACAGGGAGCGAGCAGTACTTC
-	TRBD1	TRBV30	TRBJ1-5	CAWTGGHNQPQHF	TGTGCCTGGACAGGGGGCCACAATCAGCCCCAGCATTTT
few	TRBD1	TRBV28	TRBJ1-5	CASSLLGQGFLENQPQHF	TGTGCCAGCAGCCTGCTGGGACAGGGCTTCCTTGAGAATCAGCCCCAGCATTTT
-	-	TRBV7-3	TRBJ1-1	CASSPGRGPNTEAFF	TGTGCCAGCAGCCCCGGCCGGGGTCCGAACACTGAAGCTTTCTTT
medium-sized	-	TRBV30	TRBJ2-7	CAWTLDKGEQYF	TGTGCCTGGACCCTGGACAAGGGCGAGCAGTACTTC
-	-	TRBV19	TRBJ1-2	CASSFGLSGPNYGYTF	TGTGCCAGTAGTTTCGGACTCTCCGGGCCTAACTATGGCTACACCTTC
-	-	TRBV18	TRBJ2-3	CASSPPGGPDTQYF	TGTGCCAGCTCACCACCTGGCGGCCCGGATACGCAGTATTTT
-	-	TRBV3-1/TRBV3-2	TRBJ2-2	CASSLRGAGELFF	TGTGCCAGCAGCCTCAGGGGGGCCGGGGAGCTGTTTTTT
few	TRBD1	TRBV6-2/TRBV6-3	TRBJ2-3	CASSLGQGATDTQYF	TGTGCCAGCAGCTTGGGACAGGGAGCCACAGATACGCAGTATTTT
few	-	TRBV5-6	TRBJ1-5	CASSLGPGQVPLNQPQHF	TGTGCCAGCAGCTTGGGTCCGGGACAAGTTCCTCTTAATCAGCCCCAGCATTTT
-	TRBD2	TRBV24-1	TRBJ2-2	CATSTSGGTGELFF	TGTGCCACCTCTACTAGCGGAGGGACCGGGGAGCTGTTTTTT